The 22 T cell receptor beta chains reported below all come from one sample, sequenced in a study of metastatic and nonmetastatic thyroid tumors. Patients underwent thyroid surgery, and none had received any treatment before it. With MiXCR, TCRdb reprocessed the PCR reads. The sample lists fewer than 40,000 clones, approximately 44% occurring once. The specimen sequenced was tumor tissue. The receptors were sampled from a male donor with papillary thyroid cancer or a benign thyroid nodule (not recorded which). Some clones in this sample may be carry-over from other donors' samples.

This rearrangement joins TRBV28 to TRBJ2-7, with a tentative D call TRBD1 (6 bases). The CDR3 spans 13 residues. The V end was cut by 6 bases, the J end by 0 bases, with 9 bases between. Germline lookup yields CDR1 MDHEN and CDR2 SYDVKM. The CDR3 here is CASRTGSSYEQYF. In DNA, the CDR3 is TGTGCCAGCAGGACAGGTAGCTCCTACGAGCAGTACTTC.

This clone has a handful of counts. One junction end disagrees with the germline gene, perhaps due to a read error. The rearrangement uses TRBV9 and TRBJ2-7; D call uncertain. CDR1 and CDR2 from the germline V gene are SGDLS and YYNGEE. This CDR3 has 14 residues. The chain's CDR3 is CASTVRQPTYEQYF. CDR3 sequence (DNA): TGTGCCAGCACCGTAAGGCAGCCAACCTACGAGCAGTACTTC.

The V gene is TRBV19, the J gene TRBJ1-6; no definite D call. This CDR3 has 15 residues. Germline values: CDR1 LNHDA, CDR2 SQIVND (reference sequence). V was pared by 0 bases and J by 7 bases, with 10 bases between. CDR3 amino acids: CASSIERGPNSPLHF. The CDR3 DNA reads TGTGCCAGTAGTATAGAACGCGGACCCAATTCACCCCTCCACTTT.

This chain connects TRBV11-1 to TRBJ1-2, with 7 positions matching TRBD1. The CDR3 spans 16 residues. V shed 5 bases and J 3 bases; nucleotides not matched to a gene: 12. The germline V gene encodes CDR1 SGHAT and CDR2 FQDESV (reference sequence). CDR3 loop: CASSDLLNGTDYGYTF. CDR3 DNA sequence: TGTGCCAGCAGCGACCTCCTGAACGGGACAGACTATGGCTACACCTTC.

The rearrangement uses TRBV4-3 and TRBJ2-1, with D perhaps TRBD2 (5 bases). The V and J ends lost 4 bases and 2 bases respectively, with 12 bases between them. The CDR3 is 15 amino acids. Germline CDR1 and CDR2: LGHNA and YSLEER. The CDR3: CASSPRRGTYNEQFF. In nucleotides, the CDR3 is TGCGCCAGCAGCCCCCGCCGAGGGACCTACAATGAGCAGTTCTTC.

DNA of the CDR3: TGTGCCTGGAGAATCGAACTGACAGGGACCTATGGCTACACCTTC. It is translated as CAWRIELTGTYGYTF. The gene calls are TRBV30 and TRBJ1-2, with 7 bases aligning to TRBD1. The length of the CDR3 is 15 residues. Germline CDR1 GTSNPN, CDR2 SVGIG (reference sequence). V was pared by 3 bases and J by 4 bases, with 11 bases of the junction left unmatched. Together with reference TRBV30 and TRBJ1-2, the CDR3 gives the full variable domain: SQTIHQWPATLVQPVGSPLSLECTVEGTSNPNLYWYRQAAGRGLQLLFYSVGIGQISSEVPQNLSASRPQDRQFILSSKKLLLSDSGFYLCAWRIELTGTYGYTFGSGTRLTVV.

This clone was seen only a few times. The rearrangement uses TRBV2 and TRBJ2-1; possibly TRBD2 for D (5 bases). The V gene lost 11 bases and the J gene lost 6 bases, with 14 bases spanning the gap. The CDR3 spans 12 residues. Per the germline V gene, CDR1 is SNHLY and CDR2 is FYNNEI. The CDR3 bases are TGTGCCCGCCGGGAAAATATCAATGAGCAGTTCTTC. Its translation: CARRENINEQFF. The full variable domain, in which reference TRBV2 and TRBJ2-1 provide the parts outside the CDR3, is EPEVTQTPSHQVTQMGQEVILRCVPISNHLYFYWYRQILGQKVEFLVSFYNNEISEKSEIFDDQFSVERPDGSNFTLKIRSTKLEDSAMYFCARRENINEQFFGPGTRLTVL.

This chain links TRBV5-1 with TRBJ2-1, with D uncertain. The V gene's germline CDR1 is SGHRS and CDR2 YFSETQ. Trimming pared 3 bases from V and 3 bases from J, leaving 19 bases between. This CDR3 region has 17 residues. This chain's CDR3 is CASSSPKGRLDYNEQFF. CDR3 nucleotides: TGCGCCAGCAGCTCGCCTAAAGGAAGGCTCGACTACAATGAGCAGTTCTTC.

This clone was seen more than once but under ten times. The rearrangement links TRBV19 to TRBJ2-3; D remains unclear. V shed 2 bases and J shed 0 bases, with 9 bases lying between them. CDR3 length: 15 residues. The germline gives CDR1 LNHDA, CDR2 SQIVND (reference sequence). This chain's CDR3 is CASSISSPSTDTQYF. For the CDR3, the DNA is TGTGCCAGTAGTATATCTAGTCCTAGCACAGATACGCAGTATTTT.

This chain connects TRBV5-5 to TRBJ1-6; D gene uncertain. The CDR3 totals 13 residues. Looked up from germline, CDR1 is SGHKS and CDR2 is YYEKEE (reference sequence). V gave up 2 bases and J gave up 14 bases, with 14 bases separating them. CDR3 nucleotide sequence: TGTGCCAGCAGCTTTAACCTCCTTTGGTCCCTCCACTTT. Its translation: CASSFNLLWSLHF.

V and J are TRBV12-3 or TRBV12-4 and TRBJ1-2, with unresolved D. The length of the CDR3 is 12 residues. Deletions cut 5 bases from V and 8 bases from J, with 12 bases between. CDR3 amino acids: CASSPPLGGYTF. Written as DNA, the CDR3 is TGTGCCAGCAGTCCTCCCCTGGGGGGCTACACCTTC.

The gene calls are TRBV7-2 and TRBJ2-7, with unresolved D. The CDR3 consists of 13 residues. V shed 1 base and J shed 3 bases, with 7 bases lying between them. Germline V CDR1 and CDR2: SGHTA, FQGNSA. The CDR3 loop is CASSLGVGYEQYF. The DNA for the CDR3 is TGTGCCAGCAGCTTAGGGGTAGGCTACGAGCAGTACTTC.

The gene calls are TRBV30 and TRBJ1-4; no firm D call. CDR1 is GTSNPN, CDR2 SVGIG, per germline (reference sequence). V was clipped by 2 bases and J by 4 bases, with 8 bases between them. The CDR3 consists of 13 residues. DNA for the CDR3: TGTGCCTGGAGTTTTGCGGTTAATGAAAAACTGTTTTTT. This codes for CAWSFAVNEKLFF.

V is TRBV18 and J is TRBJ2-7; 8 nucleotides match TRBD1. The CDR3 has 14 residues. Trimming took 5 bases from V and 3 from J; bases not matched to a gene: 6. The germline V gene has CDR1 KGHSH and CDR2 LQKENI. The CDR3 DNA reads as TGTGCCAGCTCAACACAGACAGGGGTCTACGAGCAGTACTTC. Encoded protein: CASSTQTGVYEQYF.

The V and J genes are TRBV10-3 and TRBJ2-3, with 14 bases fitting TRBD2. The V segment lost 10 bases and the J segment 2 bases; nucleotides outside the gene matches: 8. CDR1 is ENHRY, CDR2 SYGVKD, per germline. The CDR3 covers 16 residues. CDR3: CATTGLAGGFTDTQYF. The CDR3 coding sequence is TGTGCCACAACCGGACTAGCGGGGGGTTTCACAGATACGCAGTATTTT.

The V gene is TRBV4-2, the J gene TRBJ2-2; 9 bases match TRBD2. Per the germline V gene, CDR1 is LGHNA and CDR2 is YNFKEQ. The V segment lost 3 bases and the J segment 7 bases; nucleotides outside the gene matches: 6. This CDR3 spans 15 amino acids. CDR3 sequence: CASSQLAGKFGELFF. CDR3 sequence (DNA): TGTGCCAGCAGCCAGCTAGCGGGAAAGTTCGGGGAGCTGTTTTTT.

This clone was detected only a few times. The chain links TRBV18 to TRBJ1-5, with a possible D match to TRBD1 (5 bases). In germline, CDR1 is KGHSH, CDR2 LQKENI. V was clipped by 4 bases and J by 0 bases, with 16 bases between them. The CDR3 sequence is 17 residues long. CDR3 region: CASSRGDSRLSNQPQHF. For the CDR3, the DNA is TGTGCCAGCTCACGGGGAGACAGCCGCCTTAGCAATCAGCCCCAGCATTTT.

As regards this clone: The same CDR3 arises from other DNA sequences in this sample as well. V gene TRBV29-1 combines with J gene TRBJ1-1; the match to TRBD1 covers 7 bases. Looked up from germline, CDR1 is SQVTM and CDR2 is ANQGSEA. This CDR3 is 13 amino acids long. V lost 3 bases and J lost 0; bases outside the gene matches: 1. CDR3 DNA: TGCAGCGTTGAGGGACAGATGAACACTGAAGCTTTCTTT. Translating it yields CSVEGQMNTEAFF.

The J gene is TRBJ1-6, the V gene TRBV19; 9 nucleotides align to TRBD1. CDR1 and CDR2 (germline): LNHDA, SQIVND (reference sequence). The CDR3 has 16 residues. V lost 7 bases and J lost 7; bases outside the gene matches: 11. The chain's CDR3 is CASTGQGLGLNSPLHF. Written as DNA, the CDR3 is TGTGCCAGTACCGGACAGGGGTTAGGATTGAATTCACCCCTCCACTTT.

This chain joins TRBV5-1 and TRBJ2-7; D may match TRBD1 or TRBD2 (5 bases each). CDR3 length: 13 amino acids. Germline V gene data show CDR1 as SGHRS and CDR2 as YFSETQ. Trimming removed 7 bases from V and 5 bases from J, with 16 bases in between. The CDR3 DNA follows: TGCGCCAGCCAGCGGCCAGGGCTCAACGAGCAGTACTTC. It codes for CASQRPGLNEQYF.

The chain is built from TRBV2 and TRBJ1-5; 7 nucleotides line up with TRBD1. Losses at the gene ends were 2 bases for V and 6 bases for J; bases not matched to a gene: 7. Looked up from germline, CDR1 is SNHLY and CDR2 is FYNNEI. The CDR3 contains 15 residues. The CDR3 sequence: CASSELEGAVQPQHF. Written as DNA, the CDR3 is TGTGCCAGCAGTGAATTGGAGGGGGCGGTTCAGCCCCAGCATTTT.

The table lists this clone with a few counts. The chain joins TRBV6-2 or TRBV6-3 to TRBJ1-5, with TRBD1 as a possible D gene (5 bases). Trimming pared 4 bases from V and 0 bases from J, leaving 13 bases between. The germline V gene has CDR1 MNHEY and CDR2 SVGEGT. The CDR3 has 16 amino acids. CDR3 sequence reads: CASSWLGVDSNQPQHF. CDR3 bases: TGTGCCAGCAGTTGGTTAGGGGTGGATAGCAATCAGCCCCAGCATTTT.